The entry below describes one T cell receptor (beta chain). The data belong to a study of T cell repertoires in cytomegalovirus infection. TCRdb redid the calling of the reads with MiXCR, one entry per CDR3 protein. The repertoire holds about 740,000 distinct CDR3 sequences, with less than 40% as singletons. CDR3 length: 15 amino acids. Germline-derived CDR1 and CDR2 are SGHTA and FQGNSA. V shed 2 bases and J 5 bases; nucleotides not matched to a gene: 6. The sequence was collected from a human donor in good health (CMV status not recorded). Some clones in this sample may be carry-over from other donors' samples. This rearrangement joins TRBV7-2 to TRBJ2-5; 9 bases map to TRBD2. Sequenced input: PBMCs. The CDR3 loop is CASSLQLAGWETQYF. The CDR3 DNA reads TGTGCCAGCAGCTTACAACTAGCGGGCTGGGAGACCCAGTACTTC. Complete variable domain (other parts from reference TRBV7-2 and TRBJ2-5): GAGVSQSPSNKVTEKGKDVELRCDPISGHTALYWYRQSLGQGLEFLIYFQGNSAPDKSGLPSDRFSAERTGGSVSTLTIQRTQQEDSAVYLCASSLQLAGWETQYFGPGTRLLVL.